The sequence of this TCR beta chain was determined in a study of blood T cell repertoires in COVID-19. Sequencing was performed with immunoSEQ multiplex PCR; in TCRdb, only in-frame clones are kept and a portion is missing. The table includes tens of thousands of clones, approximately 85% detected once. Germline assignment: CDR1 SGHRS and CDR2 YFSETQ. J lost 6 bases, V lost 4 bases, and 13 bases had no gene match. The CDR3 sequence is 17 residues long. The J gene is TRBJ1-6, the V gene TRBV5-1; 7 nucleotides align to TRBD1. The receptor comes from a middle-aged man with COVID-19, enrolled during active disease. Input material: peripheral blood. The CDR3, as DNA: TGCGCCAGCAGCATAAACCCCGGGACAGAGATTAATTCACCCCTCCACTTT. Translating gives CASSINPGTEINSPLHF. Full variable domain (rest looked up from reference TRBV5-1 and TRBJ1-6): KAGVTQTPRYLIKTRGQQVTLSCSPISGHRSVSWYQQTPGQGLQFLFEYFSETQRNKGNFPGRFSGRQFSNSRSEMNVSTLELGDSALYLCASSINPGTEINSPLHFGNGTRLTVT.